Below are 18 T cell receptor beta chains sequenced from a single sample in a study of shared T cell receptors in the human thymus. Sequencing was performed with immunoSEQ multiplex PCR; in TCRdb, only in-frame clones are kept and a portion is missing. Among hundreds of thousands of clones, over 75% were seen once, and the ten largest hold around 0.0099%. Separately, the same data were catalogued under a study of human thymus T cells.

The specimen was thymocytes. The receptors here all came from a boy under three years old with a congenital heart defect.

V and J are TRBV5-4 and TRBJ2-5; 7 bases are a match to TRBD2. CDR1 SGHNT and CDR2 YYREEE come from the germline V gene (reference sequence). J gave up 1 base and V 6 bases, and 9 bases lay outside the gene matches. There are 15 residues in the CDR3. The CDR3 loop is CASIARASGQETQYF. CDR3 DNA: TGTGCCAGCATCGCGAGGGCTAGCGGCCAAGAGACCCAGTACTTC.

This chain uses TRBV7-2 with TRBJ1-5, with TRBD1 matching over 10 bases. V trimming: 2 bases; J trimming: 5 bases; junction bases outside the gene matches: 6. Per germline, CDR1 SGHTA and CDR2 FQGNSA. CDR3 length: 16 residues. The CDR3 region has the DNA TGTGCCAGCAGCTTAAAGCCGGGACAGGGGTATCAGCCCCAGCATTTT. Translation: CASSLKPGQGYQPQHF.

This chain's CDR3 is CASMGGQFEETQYF. As DNA, the CDR3 is TGTGCCAGCATGGGGGGACAGTTCGAAGAGACCCAGTACTTC. The chain links TRBV25-1 to TRBJ2-5; weak D call: TRBD1 (7 bases). Germline V gene data show CDR1 as MGHDK and CDR2 as SYGVNS. The ends were cut back, 7 bases at V and 3 bases at J, with 15 bases in the middle. The CDR3 covers 14 residues.

This clone came up a few times. The junction shows a germline mismatch at one end, possibly a read error. The J gene is TRBJ2-7, the V gene TRBV2; the match to TRBD1 covers 9 bases. The CDR3 sequence is 16 residues long. Per the germline V gene, CDR1 is SNHLY and CDR2 is FYNNEI. For the CDR3, the DNA is TGTCCCAGCAGTGAAGCGCGAGGGGACAGGGTAGGCGAGCAGTACTTC. Translating gives CPSSEARGDRVGEQYF.

J is TRBJ2-7 and V is TRBV6-5; D possibly corresponds to TRBD1 (5 bases). The germline CDR1 and CDR2 sequences are MNHEY and SVGAGI. The CDR3 runs 13 residues. The V and J ends lost 6 bases and 1 base respectively, with 10 bases between them. The CDR3 here is CASSQGQSYEQYF. CDR3 sequence (DNA): TGTGCCAGCAGCCAAGGACAATCCTACGAGCAGTACTTC.

The chain couples TRBV19 to TRBJ1-5; D is perhaps TRBD1 (5 bases). Trimming left V 5 bases short and J 0 bases short, with 14 bases between. This CDR3 is 16 amino acids long. CDR1 and CDR2 (germline): LNHDA, SQIVND (reference sequence). CDR3 region: CASSPSGTYSNQPQHF. CDR3 DNA sequence: TGTGCCAGTAGTCCTTCAGGGACTTATAGCAATCAGCCCCAGCATTTT.

This chain joins TRBV27 and TRBJ1-4; TRBD1 might be the D (5 bases). Trimming cost V 5 bases and J 5 bases, with 12 bases left between them. This CDR3 contains 14 residues. The V gene's germline CDR1 is MNHEY and CDR2 SMNVEV (reference sequence). CDR3 loop: CASSIKTENEKLFF. In DNA, the CDR3 is TGTGCCAGCAGTATCAAGACAGAGAATGAAAAACTGTTTTTT.

The V gene is TRBV11-2, the J gene TRBJ2-5; weak D call: TRBD1 (5 bases). V was shortened by 5 bases and J by 3 bases, with 19 bases between the two germline ends. This CDR3 is built from 16 residues. CDR1 is SGHAT, CDR2 FQNNGV, per germline. In DNA, the CDR3 is TGTGCCAGCAGCCTAAGACAGAAAAGGGTTGAAGAGACCCAGTACTTC. Protein product: CASSLRQKRVEETQYF.

This clone was found a few times. This chain joins TRBV4-3 and TRBJ2-7; 7 bases fit TRBD2. CDR3 length: 18 amino acids. Germline CDR1 LGHNA, CDR2 YSLEER. V shed 0 bases, J shed 4 bases, and the junction held 15 bases outside the gene matches. The CDR3 spells CASSQDPPGLADPYEQYF. DNA for the CDR3: TGCGCCAGCAGCCAAGATCCCCCCGGCCTAGCGGACCCGTACGAGCAGTACTTC.

The V gene is TRBV7-2, the J gene TRBJ2-7; D perhaps matches TRBD1 (6 bases). Germline V gene data show CDR1 as SGHTA and CDR2 as FQGNSA. The germline V and J ends were trimmed by 5 bases and 3 bases, with 8 bases remaining between them. The CDR3 has 12 amino acids. In DNA form, the CDR3 reads TGTGCCAGCAGCCAACAGGGCTACGAGCAGTACTTC. Its protein is CASSQQGYEQYF.

In its sample, this clone was seen once. The J gene is TRBJ2-5, the V gene TRBV27, with 11 bases aligning to TRBD2. Losses at the gene ends were 3 bases for V and 5 bases for J; bases not matched to a gene: 23. The CDR3 sequence is 21 residues long. CDR1 is MNHEY and CDR2 is SMNVEV in the germline V gene (reference sequence). The CDR3 sequence is CASSFFTPGLAETTPMETQYF. In DNA form, the CDR3 reads TGTGCCAGCAGTTTCTTCACCCCGGGACTAGCGGAGACTACCCCTATGGAGACCCAGTACTTC.

The genes are TRBV4-1 and TRBJ1-5, with 10 nucleotides matching TRBD1. The CDR3 totals 19 residues. Unmatched junction bases numbered 14, after V lost 0 bases and J lost 6 bases. Germline V CDR1 and CDR2: MGHRA, YSYEKL. The CDR3 is CASSQDRVRQGASGQPQHF. Here the CDR3 DNA reads TGCGCCAGCAGCCAAGATAGAGTGAGACAGGGGGCCTCGGGTCAGCCCCAGCATTTT.

Written as DNA, the CDR3 is TGCGCCAGCAGCGGGGCAGCCCACACCGGGGAGCTGTTTTTT. Encoded protein: CASSGAAHTGELFF. This rearrangement joins TRBV5-1 to TRBJ2-2; possible D gene TRBD1, 5 bases. Per germline, CDR1 SGHRS and CDR2 YFSETQ. This CDR3 region has 14 residues. V was trimmed by 4 bases and J by 3 bases, leaving 10 bases between them. Together with reference TRBV5-1 and TRBJ2-2, the CDR3 gives the full variable domain: KAGVTQTPRYLIKTRGQQVTLSCSPISGHRSVSWYQQTPGQGLQFLFEYFSETQRNKGNFPGRFSGRQFSNSRSEMNVSTLELGDSALYLCASSGAAHTGELFFGEGSRLTVL.

The chain links TRBV9 to TRBJ2-5; perhaps TRBD2 as D (7 bases). Trimming pared 0 bases from V and 5 bases from J, leaving 17 bases between. The CDR3 spans 16 residues. Germline V gene lookup returns CDR1 SGDLS and CDR2 YYNGEE. CDR3 nucleotides: TGTGCCAGCAGCGTAGCTCTGGGGGGGCTTTCGGAGACCCAGTACTTC. As protein: CASSVALGGLSETQYF.

The J gene is TRBJ2-5, the V gene TRBV10-1, with D maybe TRBD2 (6 bases). The CDR3 consists of 15 residues. Trimming removed 2 bases from V and 5 bases from J, with 15 bases in between. Germline-derived CDR1 and CDR2 are WNHNN and SYGVQD (reference sequence). CDR3 DNA sequence: TGCGCCAGCAGTGAGAACGGGAGTACCGGGGAGACCCAGTACTTC. It codes for CASSENGSTGETQYF.

This clone has just a few counts. The chain carries TRBV28 and TRBJ2-7; 11 positions agree with TRBD1. Germline V CDR1 and CDR2: MDHEN, SYDVKM. Trimming cost V 3 bases and J 0 bases; bases outside gene matches: 13. The CDR3 covers 19 residues. CDR3 sequence reads: CASSLPGQGAAPSSYEQYF. DNA of the CDR3: TGTGCCAGCAGTTTGCCAGGACAGGGGGCGGCTCCAAGCTCCTACGAGCAGTACTTC.

The chain recombines TRBV28 with TRBJ2-7, with no clear D. The length of the CDR3 is 12 residues. The V end was cut by 4 bases, the J end by 4 bases, with 8 bases between. Germline lookup yields CDR1 MDHEN and CDR2 SYDVKM. The CDR3 DNA sequence: TGTGCCAGCAGTTCCAGGTCTTACGAGCAGTACTTC. This translates into CASSSRSYEQYF.

CDR3 region: CATSPTGAGANVLTF. CDR3 in DNA: TGTGCCACCAGTCCTACAGGGGCTGGGGCCAACGTCCTGACTTTC. V is TRBV15 and J is TRBJ2-6; 7 nucleotides match TRBD1. Germline CDR1 and CDR2: LNHNV and YYDKDF (reference sequence). After removal of 6 bases from V and 2 bases from J, the junction contained 4 bases not matched to a gene. The CDR3 consists of 15 residues.